The 27 T cell receptor beta chains presented below share a single source sample, sequenced in a study of Ad26.COV2.S vaccination and SARS-CoV-2 variants. Libraries were prepared by immunoSEQ multiplex PCR; TCRdb keeps only in-frame clonotypes and omits some of them. The sample has fewer than 400,000 clones, under 90% seen once; the top ten hold approximately 5.8%. As for treatment: around 19 received Ad26.COV2.S at low or high dose, single or two shots; a few received placebo; per-sample allocation not given. Sampling took place 63 days after the first vaccine or placebo injection. Sequencing was performed on peripheral blood, taken in a trial of Ad26.COV2.S vaccine versus placebo. The source of these receptors is a person aged 18-60 years who received the Ad26.COV2.S COVID-19 vaccine or a placebo.

This clone was recorded only once. The chain combines TRBV7-8 with TRBJ1-2, with 10 bases fitting TRBD1. The CDR3 has 18 residues. The germline CDR1 and CDR2 sequences are SGHVS and FQNEAQ. V lost 3 bases, J lost 6 bases, and 16 bases stayed unmatched. The DNA of the CDR3 is TGTGCCAGCAGCTTCAATAAACTCCCGGGGACAGGGGTTGATGGCTACACCTTC. Translating gives CASSFNKLPGTGVDGYTF.

The chain carries TRBV10-2 and TRBJ1-5; D might be TRBD1 (6 bases). This CDR3 spans 13 amino acids. Trimming cost V 6 bases and J 9 bases, with 15 bases left between them. Germline loops: CDR1 WSHSY, CDR2 SAAADI. The CDR3 is CASRQGVLGPQHF. CDR3 bases: TGCGCCAGCAGACAGGGTGTCCTGGGGCCCCAGCATTTT.

This clone was seen a handful of times. The chain has TRBV20-1 and TRBJ2-7, with no clear D. V dropped 3 bases and J dropped 3 bases, with 6 bases sitting between them. The CDR3 has 11 amino acids. Germline CDR1 and CDR2: DFQATT and SNEGSKA (reference sequence). In DNA form, the CDR3 reads TGCAGTGCTAGTCTACACTACGAGCAGTACGTC. It encodes CSASLHYEQYV.

The genes are TRBV12-5 and TRBJ1-1, with D maybe TRBD1 (5 bases). The CDR3 is 14 amino acids. The V end was cut by 6 bases, the J end by 5 bases, with 16 bases between. CDR1 LGHNT and CDR2 FRNRAP come from the germline V gene. The CDR3 spells CASGPQNRRTEAFF. The CDR3 bases are TGTGCTAGTGGCCCCCAAAACAGGAGAACTGAAGCTTTCTTT. Looking up the rest from reference TRBV12-5 and TRBJ1-1 gives the full variable domain: DARVTQTPRHKVTEMGQEVTMRCQPILGHNTVFWYRQTMMQGLELLAYFRNRAPLDDSGMPKDRFSAEMPDATLATLKIQPSEPRDSAVYFCASGPQNRRTEAFFGQGTRLTVV.

V usage is TRBV2 and J usage is TRBJ2-1; 8 nucleotides match TRBD1. The CDR3 has 15 residues. V trimming: 5 bases; J trimming: 7 bases; junction bases outside the gene matches: 10. Germline V gene sequence: CDR1 SNHLY, CDR2 FYNNEI. This CDR3 reads CASSMTGVSWNEQFF. The DNA for the CDR3 is TGTGCCAGCAGTATGACAGGGGTCTCCTGGAATGAGCAGTTCTTC.

In this sample, this clone turned up once. The chain couples TRBV29-1 to TRBJ2-7; TRBD2 might be the D (5 bases). This CDR3 has 11 residues. Germline loops: CDR1 SQVTM, CDR2 ANQGSEA. V was clipped by 4 bases and J by 5 bases, with 9 bases between them. CDR3 nucleotide sequence: TGCAGCGTTGCCAGCGGTAACGAGCAGTACGTC. This translates into CSVASGNEQYV.

The CDR3 reads CASSLDQVYGYTF. The CDR3 coding sequence is TGTGCCAGCAGCTTAGATCAGGTCTATGGCTACACCTTC. This chain links TRBV7-2 with TRBJ1-2; D is undetermined. V lost 1 base to trimming and J lost 4 bases, with 7 bases between them. The length of the CDR3 is 13 residues. Germline V gene sequence: CDR1 SGHTA, CDR2 FQGNSA.

The CDR3 spells CASSEMGLKNEKLFF. The CDR3 nucleotides are TGTGCCAGCAGTGAAATGGGACTTAAAAATGAAAAACTGTTTTTT. This chain uses TRBV2 with TRBJ1-4; D is perhaps TRBD1 (5 bases). The CDR3 sequence is 15 residues long. Trimming removed 2 bases from V and 5 bases from J, with 12 bases in between. In germline, CDR1 is SNHLY, CDR2 FYNNEI. The entire variable domain, with the rest obtained from reference TRBV2 and TRBJ1-4, is as follows: EPEVTQTPSHQVTQMGQEVILRCVPISNHLYFYWYRQILGQKVEFLVSFYNNEISEKSEIFDDQFSVERPDGSNFTLKIRSTKLEDSAMYFCASSEMGLKNEKLFFGSGTQLSVL.

The chain combines TRBV15 with TRBJ2-1; 9 nucleotides line up with TRBD2. J was trimmed by 5 bases and V by 6 bases; bases with no gene match: 8. The CDR3 covers 15 residues. CDR1 LNHNV and CDR2 YYDKDF come from the germline V gene (reference sequence). The CDR3 DNA sequence: TGTGCCACCAGTCGTCCTAGCGGGGCCAACAATGAGCAGTTCTTC. Its protein is CATSRPSGANNEQFF.

This rearrangement joins TRBV6-5 to TRBJ2-1; 10 bases map to TRBD1. The CDR3 contains 15 residues. CDR1 MNHEY and CDR2 SVGAGI come from the germline V gene. V lost 0 bases, J lost 10 bases, and 6 bases stayed unmatched. CDR3: CASSYSLGQGREQFF. DNA for the CDR3: TGTGCCAGCAGTTACTCCTTGGGACAGGGGCGCGAGCAGTTCTTC.

V usage is TRBV6-5 and J usage is TRBJ2-3; D not certain. V dropped 10 bases and J dropped 9 bases, with 14 bases sitting between them. There are 11 residues in the CDR3. CDR1 is MNHEY, CDR2 SVGAGI, per germline. The chain's CDR3 is CATPLGETQYF. Written as DNA, the CDR3 is TGTGCCACCCCCCTAGGAGAAACGCAGTATTTT.

This rearrangement joins TRBV4-2 to TRBJ2-3; D perhaps matches TRBD2 (6 bases). The CDR3 is made up of 16 amino acids. V was clipped by 4 bases and J by 1 base, with 15 bases between them. Germline CDR1 LGHNA, CDR2 YNFKEQ. The DNA of the CDR3 is TGTGCCAGCAGCCCATTGGAGGGAGCAGGCACAGATACGCAGTATTTT. Translating it yields CASSPLEGAGTDTQYF.

V and J are TRBV7-9 and TRBJ2-7; D gene ambiguous. V gave up 2 bases and J gave up 2 bases, with 10 bases separating them. The germline V gene encodes CDR1 SEHNR and CDR2 FQNEAQ (reference sequence). The CDR3 has 14 amino acids. The CDR3, as DNA: TGTGCCAGCAGCTTATATGGGGTGGCCTACGAGCAGTACTTC. Translated: CASSLYGVAYEQYF.

The gene calls are TRBV15 and TRBJ2-1; TRBD2 aligns across 8 bases. The V segment lost 0 bases and the J segment 4 bases; nucleotides outside the gene matches: 5. CDR1 LNHNV and CDR2 YYDKDF come from the germline V gene (reference sequence). CDR3 length equals 16 residues. The CDR3 DNA is TGTGCCACCAGCAGAGAGGGCGGGAGGAATTACAATGAGCAGTTCTTC. It yields the protein CATSREGGRNYNEQFF.

J is TRBJ2-7 and V is TRBV5-4; 8 bases match TRBD1. The junction had 6 bases not matched to a gene; V was cut back by 3 bases and J by 7 bases. The length of the CDR3 is 13 residues. CDR1 SGHNT and CDR2 YYREEE come from the germline V gene (reference sequence). CDR3 nucleotides: TGTGCCAGCAGCTCAGGACAGGGTTGGGAGCAGTACGTC. Amino acid sequence: CASSSGQGWEQYV.

CDR3 nucleotides: TGTGCCAGCAGCGCCGAGGGATCCGGACAGGGGGCCGACCCCAACTATGGCTACACCTTC. Its translation is CASSAEGSGQGADPNYGYTF. The chain combines TRBV11-3 with TRBJ1-2; 11 nucleotides align to TRBD1. This CDR3 comprises 20 residues. The ends lost 5 bases at V and 2 bases at J; junction bases unmatched: 19. Germline V gene sequence: CDR1 SGHNT, CDR2 YENEEA.

This CDR3 is CASRRLAGGNYNEQFF. CDR3 sequence (DNA): TGTGCCAGCAGACGACTAGCGGGAGGGAACTACAATGAGCAGTTCTTC. The chain carries TRBV2 and TRBJ2-1; 14 bases align to TRBD2. CDR1 SNHLY and CDR2 FYNNEI come from the germline V gene. Germline trimming cut 6 bases from V and 3 bases from J; bases unmatched to any gene: 4. The CDR3 runs to 16 residues.

This clone was detected once. The chain is built from TRBV5-1 and TRBJ2-1; D might be TRBD1 or TRBD2, each matching 5 bases. Germline CDR1 SGHRS, CDR2 YFSETQ. V was trimmed by 2 bases and J by 11 bases, leaving 14 bases between them. The CDR3 totals 13 residues. For the CDR3, the DNA is TGCGCCAGCAGCTTAAGTGCCCCGGGACAGCAGTTCTTC. Encoded protein: CASSLSAPGQQFF.

As DNA, the CDR3 is TGTGCCAGCAGTTACTCCGGGACAGGGGAGCAGTTCTTC. Residues: CASSYSGTGEQFF. The chain carries TRBV6-5 and TRBJ2-1; 9 bases are shared with TRBD1. The CDR3 consists of 13 residues. V trimming: 0 bases; J trimming: 10 bases; junction bases outside the gene matches: 1. The germline CDR1 and CDR2 sequences are MNHEY and SVGAGI.

The gene calls are TRBV7-3 and TRBJ1-5; D might be TRBD1 (6 bases). This CDR3 spans 13 amino acids. With 5 bases removed from V and 3 bases from J, the gap between germline ends came to 8 bases. Germline V gene lookup returns CDR1 SGHTA and CDR2 FQGTGA. CDR3 DNA: TGTGCCAGCAGCCCGGGGGCCAATCAGCCCCAGCATTTT. Protein product: CASSPGANQPQHF.

The genes are TRBV3-1 (or the pseudogene TRBV3-2) and TRBJ1-3; D not resolved. The V and J ends lost 1 base and 0 bases respectively, with 16 bases between them. Germline CDR1 and CDR2: LGHDT and YNNKEL (reference sequence). This CDR3 has 18 amino acids. This CDR3 reads CASSQVNWRGSSGNTIYF. The CDR3 DNA reads as TGTGCCAGCAGCCAAGTAAATTGGCGGGGTTCCTCTGGAAACACCATATATTTT.

The chain is built from TRBV30 and TRBJ1-4; tentative D call: TRBD1 (5 bases). The CDR3 extends over 14 amino acids. Looked up from germline, CDR1 is GTSNPN and CDR2 is SVGIG (reference sequence). Trimming pared 4 bases from V and 10 bases from J, leaving 19 bases between. The CDR3 region has the DNA TGTGCCTGGAATTTTTGGGGCAGGGTCGGAAAACTGTTTTTT. Protein: CAWNFWGRVGKLFF.

This clone came up once. The chain is built from TRBV19 and TRBJ2-3; 9 bases line up with TRBD1. Trimming removed 4 bases from V and 0 bases from J; junction bases left unmatched: 5. The CDR3 contains 16 residues. Germline CDR1 LNHDA, CDR2 SQIVND (reference sequence). The CDR3 sequence: CASSTYRGLSTDTQYF. The CDR3 DNA is TGTGCCAGTAGTACCTACAGGGGGCTCAGCACAGATACGCAGTATTTT.

This clone was seen only once. The chain links TRBV7-8 to TRBJ2-7, with 8 bases matching TRBD1. The V and J ends lost 5 bases and 0 bases, in that order; junction bases with no gene match: 9. Germline CDR1 reads SGHVS; CDR2 reads FQNEAQ. The CDR3 extends over 16 amino acids. The CDR3 loop is CASSLYRTGSSYEQYV. As DNA, the CDR3 is TGTGCCAGCAGCCTCTACCGGACAGGGAGCTCCTACGAGCAGTACGTC.

V and J are TRBV7-2 and TRBJ2-3; TRBD2 is a possible D gene (5 bases). Germline CDR1 is SGHTA and CDR2 is FQGNSA. V was trimmed by 5 bases and J by 5 bases, leaving 8 bases between them. The CDR3 length is 12 residues. The CDR3 nucleotides read TGTGCCAGCAGCCAAGCGGTAGATACGCAGTATTTT. Protein product: CASSQAVDTQYF.

V and J are TRBV7-2 and TRBJ1-2; TRBD1 is a possible D gene (6 bases). The CDR3 runs to 14 residues. CDR1 is SGHTA, CDR2 FQGNSA, per germline. The V gene lost 6 bases and the J gene lost 0 bases, with 11 bases spanning the gap. CDR3 residues: CASRPRGANYGYTF. The CDR3 nucleotides read TGTGCCAGCAGACCCAGGGGAGCTAACTATGGCTACACCTTC. The full variable domain, in which reference TRBV7-2 and TRBJ1-2 provide the parts outside the CDR3, is GAGVSQSPSNKVTEKGKDVELRCDPISGHTALYWYRQSLGQGLEFLIYFQGNSAPDKSGLPSDRFSAERTGGSVSTLTIQRTQQEDSAVYLCASRPRGANYGYTFGSGTRLTVV.

J is TRBJ2-1 and V is TRBV5-4, with 9 bases that match TRBD1. Germline lookup yields CDR1 SGHNT and CDR2 YYREEE (reference sequence). Trimming took 6 bases from V and 7 from J; bases not matched to a gene: 11. This CDR3 comprises 15 residues. CDR3 DNA sequence: TGTGCCAGCACTATCGGGACAGGGTCTTGGAATGAGCAGTTCTTC. It yields the protein CASTIGTGSWNEQFF. Complete variable domain (other parts from reference TRBV5-4 and TRBJ2-1): ETGVTQSPTHLIKTRGQQVTLRCSSQSGHNTVSWYQQALGQGPQFIFQYYREEENGRGNFPPRFSGLQFPNYSSELNVNALELDDSALYLCASTIGTGSWNEQFFGPGTRLTVL.